Listed below are T cell receptor beta chains from one sample, sequenced in a study of blood T cell repertoires in COVID-19. The method was immunoSEQ multiplex PCR; TCRdb's version includes in-frame clones alone and lacks a portion of them. The sample holds over 250,000 clones; roughly 87% are singletons and the top ten take 13%. Material for sequencing was peripheral blood. All receptors come from a human donor in a cohort sampled during active COVID-19. The conserved cysteine and the conserved F or W are not part of the CDR3 here.

V | CDR3
TRBV6-5 | ASSRAGTGIEQY
TRBV28 | ASTPGGNYNEQF
TRBV7-2 | ASSLHRGGRGYT
TRBV13 | ASSRWGGANNEQF
TRBV11-2 | ASSDISGRTQETQY
TRBV6-5 | ASSRGLTGNTIY
TRBV2 | ASTLLSGITDTQY
TRBV6-2/TRBV6-3 | ASSSTGHSEKLF
TRBV27 | ASRFWDRGEQF
TRBV11-1 | ASRDLEATDTQY
TRBV28 | ASRLAGEQY
TRBV5-4 | ASKSLAHNEQF
TRBV24-1 | ATSDFTSGLYEQY
TRBV5-1 | ASSLRGLAEKLF
TRBV27 | ASSWSSAAGYT
TRBV15 | ATSRDRLATYEQY
TRBV19 | ASRPPTVNYGYT
TRBV6-5 | ASSLFGDTQY
TRBV5-1 | ASSLREAGVGYNEQF
TRBV3-1/TRBV3-2 | ASSHQGGGDTQY
TRBV18 | ASSPIQVKNEQY
TRBV6-6 | ASTEGRGRNQPQH
TRBV6-5 | ASRVPGVSNQPQH
TRBV11-3 | ASSSNTYTGDYGYT
TRBV27 | ASSLLARFQETQY
TRBV19 | ASSLVPGLGNEQF
TRBV5-1 | ASSWGQGVTYEQY
TRBV9 | ASSPRQGQETQY
TRBV2 | ASLSRTGRVEAF
TRBV18 | ASSPRTGVTAYEQY
TRBV5-4 | ASSLLEASQETQY
TRBV11-2 | ASSLEGWGTLYNEQF
TRBV5-4 | ASSLQGDGTEAF
TRBV5-1 | ASSSEGAGANVLT
TRBV2 | ASSQGTSVNEQF
TRBV20-1 | SASDRRHGTGELF
TRBV29-1 | SGPSGGEQF
TRBV6-5 | ASRPTGGYTQY
TRBV7-9 | ASSDSPSRYGYT
TRBV20-1 | SASVGYGYT
TRBV9 | ASSLTGAGIPDTQY
TRBV2 | ASSHRGTENTIY
TRBV19 | ATGPTGGTNNEQF
TRBV20-1 | SASTRVKAF
TRBV5-1 | ASSLEGQIFNEQF
TRBV6-2/TRBV6-3 | ASSYPSSGRAYNEQF
TRBV6-6 | ASSQLLYT
TRBV4-2 | ASSQGISGPLYEQY
TRBV11-2 | ASSLGAGVGANVLT
TRBV10-3 | AIGSGYMNTEAF
TRBV28 | ASSFQGSGANVLT
TRBV7-3 | ASSPQGQDYGYT
TRBV6-5 | ASSQTDGYT